The 17 T cell receptor beta chains given below trace back to one sample, sequenced in a study of vaccination and CD4 T cells after COVID-19. Cultured CD4+ T-cell DNA underwent Oncomine TCR Beta short-read sequencing. TCRdb recomputed calls from the PCR reads with MiXCR, one row per CDR3 protein. Counted here are several thousand distinct CDR3 sequences, around two fifths occurring once; the ten biggest clones make up around 41%. Regarding treatment: roughly 11-day PBMC culture with coronavirus spike peptide pools or control peptides (ViraFEST assay). The unexposed donor provided CD4+ T cells, which were taken before the COVID-19 pandemic (2011-2018). These receptors are not linked to any known antigen. The sample taken for sequencing was CD4+ T cells from blood, cultured in vitro. The receptors shown here come from a human donor in good health.

The CDR3 protein is CSARGGRNTEAFF. The DNA of the CDR3 is TGCAGTGCTAGAGGGGGGAGGAACACTGAAGCTTTCTTT. The chain has TRBV20-1 and TRBJ1-1; tentatively, D is TRBD1 (5 bases). V lost 1 base to trimming and J lost 1 base, with 7 bases between them. Per germline, CDR1 DFQATT and CDR2 SNEGSKA (reference sequence). The CDR3 is 13 residues long.

The chain carries TRBV11-1 and TRBJ1-6; D unclear. Germline V gene sequence: CDR1 SGHAT, CDR2 FQDESV (reference sequence). This CDR3 is built from 16 residues. V gave up 4 bases and J gave up 5 bases, with 15 bases separating them. The CDR3 DNA sequence: TGTGCCAGCAGCTGGGAGGACCCGAGAAATAATTCACCCCTCCACTTT. This codes for CASSWEDPRNNSPLHF. The whole variable domain, remainder taken from reference TRBV11-1 and TRBJ1-6, is EAEVAQSPRYKITEKSQAVAFWCDPISGHATLYWYRQILGQGPELLVQFQDESVVDDSQLPKDRFSAERLKGVDSTLKIQPAELGDSAMYLCASSWEDPRNNSPLHFGNGTRLTVT.

This clonotype was counted only a few times. V and J are TRBV6-1 and TRBJ1-1; 8 positions match TRBD1. The CDR3 consists of 14 residues. Germline CDR1 MNHNS, CDR2 SASEGT. V lost 8 bases to trimming and J lost 5 bases; unmatched junction nucleotides: 10. The CDR3 bases are TGTGCCAGCGTGGGCTCAGGGGGCGGGACTGAAGCTTTCTTT. Amino acid sequence: CASVGSGGGTEAFF.

The gene calls are TRBV10-1 and TRBJ2-2; the D gene could be TRBD1 or TRBD2 (5 bases each). From germline, CDR1 is WNHNN and CDR2 SYGVQD (reference sequence). The length of the CDR3 is 13 residues. Trimming left V 2 bases short and J 6 bases short, with 7 bases between. CDR3 nucleotide sequence: TGCGCCAGCAGTGAGAGGGACCCCGGGGAGCTGTTTTTT. Translation: CASSERDPGELFF.

The chain joins TRBV6-1 to TRBJ1-2, with D perhaps TRBD1 (5 bases). Trimming shortened V by 6 bases and J by 6 bases, and 11 bases separated the two germline ends. Looked up from germline, CDR1 is MNHNS and CDR2 is SASEGT. This CDR3 has 12 amino acids. The CDR3 bases are TGTGCCAGCAGACAGGCGGGCGATGGCTACACCTTC. Amino acid sequence: CASRQAGDGYTF.

The chain uses TRBV20-1 and TRBJ2-1; 11 nucleotides align to TRBD2. This CDR3 region has 14 residues. The germline gives CDR1 DFQATT, CDR2 SNEGSKA (reference sequence). J was trimmed by 9 bases and V by 7 bases; bases with no gene match: 11. The CDR3 loop is CSGPNSGGAGEQFF. DNA for the CDR3: TGCAGTGGCCCAAATAGCGGGGGGGCAGGTGAGCAGTTCTTC.

The V call is TRBV20-1, the J call TRBJ1-2; D call uncertain. This CDR3 comprises 13 residues. CDR1 and CDR2 (germline): DFQATT, SNEGSKA (reference sequence). The V end lost 3 bases, the J end lost 3 bases, and 11 bases lay between the germline ends. In DNA, the CDR3 is TGCAGTGCTAGGTCCGGTGACCACTATGGCTACACCTTC. Translated: CSARSGDHYGYTF.

This clonotype was found a few times. This rearrangement joins TRBV20-1 to TRBJ2-5; TRBD1 might be the D (6 bases). Trimming pared 0 bases from V and 0 bases from J, leaving 11 bases between. The CDR3 has 15 amino acids. Germline CDR1 DFQATT, CDR2 SNEGSKA (reference sequence). The CDR3 coding sequence is TGCAGTGCTAGAGAGGGGGCTCTGTACCAAGAGACCCAGTACTTC. Translating gives CSAREGALYQETQYF.

This clonotype appeared a few times. The genes are TRBV7-6 and TRBJ2-5; D remains ambiguous. CDR3 length equals 14 residues. The germline V gene has CDR1 SGHVS and CDR2 FNYEAQ. V was pared by 2 bases and J by 7 bases, with 14 bases between. CDR3 DNA sequence: TGTGCCAGCAGCTTAAGCATACTATCAGGGACCCAGTACTTC. This encodes CASSLSILSGTQYF.

This chain joins TRBV6-1 and TRBJ2-3, with D unresolved. The CDR3 is 12 amino acids. CDR1 and CDR2 (germline): MNHNS, SASEGT. V gave up 4 bases and J gave up 2 bases, with 4 bases separating them. DNA of the CDR3: TGTGCCAGCAGTGCCTACACAGATACGCAGTATTTT. The encoded protein is CASSAYTDTQYF.

The V call is TRBV12-3 or TRBV12-4, the J call TRBJ1-1; D unresolved. V lost 3 bases, J lost 4 bases, and 15 bases lay in between. The CDR3 is 15 residues long. The CDR3 nucleotides read TGTGCCAGCAGTTTCGATCTACGGTTGGGCACTGAAGCTTTCTTT. Protein product: CASSFDLRLGTEAFF.

The genes are TRBV5-8 and TRBJ1-2; D uncertain. The germline V gene encodes CDR1 SGHTS and CDR2 YDEGEE. This CDR3 contains 14 residues. Trimming removed 4 bases at V and 8 bases at J, with 18 bases between. The CDR3 nucleotides read TGTGCCAGCAGCCCGGGATGGGGTACTGGGGGCTACACCTTC. Translation gives CASSPGWGTGGYTF.

This clonotype has only a few counts. This chain links TRBV10-1 with TRBJ2-1, with D perhaps matching TRBD1 (6 bases). This CDR3 has 15 residues. Germline V gives CDR1 WNHNN, CDR2 SYGVQD (reference sequence). The V end lost 0 bases, the J end lost 8 bases, and 14 bases lay between the germline ends. CDR3 DNA sequence: TGCGCCAGCAGTGAGTCGGGGGCAGGAAATGATGAGCAGTTCTTC. Its protein is CASSESGAGNDEQFF.

This chain links TRBV2 with TRBJ1-2; TRBD1 matches 8 bases. The CDR3 length is 14 residues. Germline assignment: CDR1 SNHLY and CDR2 FYNNEI. Trimming removed 7 bases from V and 7 bases from J; junction bases left unmatched: 11. The CDR3, as DNA: TGTGCCAGCACCCTGGACAGGGAGGATGGTGGCTACACCTTC. Amino acid sequence: CASTLDREDGGYTF. Looking up the rest from reference TRBV2 and TRBJ1-2 gives the full variable domain: EPEVTQTPSHQVTQMGQEVILRCVPISNHLYFYWYRQILGQKVEFLVSFYNNEISEKSEIFDDQFSVERPDGSNFTLKIRSTKLEDSAMYFCASTLDREDGGYTFGSGTRLTVV.

The chain joins TRBV5-4 to TRBJ2-1; D may be TRBD1 (6 bases). Looked up from germline, CDR1 is SGHNT and CDR2 is YYREEE (reference sequence). Trimming shortened V by 2 bases and J by 8 bases, and 32 bases separated the two germline ends. The CDR3 length is 20 residues. The CDR3 nucleotides are TGTGCCAGCAGCTTCCGAATGATTAGGGGCAGGGGCCGGGCCGGGGATGAGCAGTTCTTC. It translates to CASSFRMIRGRGRAGDEQFF. Supplemented by reference TRBV5-4 and TRBJ2-1, the full variable domain reads ETGVTQSPTHLIKTRGQQVTLRCSSQSGHNTVSWYQQALGQGPQFIFQYYREEENGRGNFPPRFSGLQFPNYSSELNVNALELDDSALYLCASSFRMIRGRGRAGDEQFFGPGTRLTVL.

This clonotype has just a few counts. The J gene is TRBJ1-1, the V gene TRBV24-1; the D gene is possibly TRBD1 (6 bases). Trimming left V 0 bases short and J 5 bases short, with 9 bases between. The CDR3 has 14 amino acids. Germline lookup yields CDR1 KGHDR and CDR2 SFDVKD. CDR3 coding DNA: TGTGCCACCAGTGATTTGTCAGGGGATACTGAAGCTTTCTTT. This sequence encodes CATSDLSGDTEAFF.

The chain uses TRBV12-3 or TRBV12-4 and TRBJ2-5, with 9 bases aligning to TRBD1. The J segment lost 2 bases and the V segment lost 4 bases, leaving 8 bases of the junction unmatched. The CDR3 runs 16 residues. The DNA of the CDR3 is TGTGCCAGCAGTTGGGGCGGGACAGGGTCGCAAGAGACCCAGTACTTC. Amino acids: CASSWGGTGSQETQYF.